A selection of T cell receptor beta chains follows, all from one sample in a study of blood T cell repertoires in COVID-19. Assay: immunoSEQ multiplex PCR; the TCRdb copy retains only in-frame clones and omits some. Among 150,000 to 200,000 clones listed, over 90% were seen once. Sequencing was done on a sample of peripheral blood. Receptor source: a woman in her sixties with COVID-19, enrolled during active disease. Both conserved end residues are part of each CDR3. D genes are given only for firm matches. Size values are once, few and many counts, or a class for expanded clones, and some rows have none.

J gene: TRBJ1-1; clone size: -; D gene: TRBD1; V gene: TRBV7-3; CDR3 protein: CASSAGTGGTEAFF; CDR3 DNA: TGTGCCAGCAGCGCAGGGACAGGGGGCACTGAAGCTTTCTTT
J gene: TRBJ1-5; clone size: -; D gene: TRBD1; V gene: TRBV19; CDR3 protein: CASSTGTGKGQPQHF; CDR3 DNA: TGTGCCAGTAGTACCGGGACAGGGAAGGGTCAGCCCCAGCATTTT
J gene: TRBJ1-6; clone size: -; D gene: -; V gene: TRBV6-6; CDR3 protein: CASSRGGYNSPLHF; CDR3 DNA: TGTGCCAGCAGCCGGGGGGGTTACAATTCACCCCTCCACTTT
J gene: TRBJ1-1; clone size: -; D gene: -; V gene: TRBV5-6; CDR3 protein: CASSRGFTEAFF; CDR3 DNA: TGTGCCAGCAGCAGGGGCTTCACTGAAGCTTTCTTT
J gene: TRBJ1-1; clone size: -; D gene: -; V gene: TRBV5-6; CDR3 protein: CASSPGGGTEAFF; CDR3 DNA: TGTGCCAGCAGCCCCGGGGGGGGTACTGAAGCTTTCTTT
J gene: TRBJ1-2; clone size: -; D gene: -; V gene: TRBV5-1; CDR3 protein: CASSLALNGEYGYTF; CDR3 DNA: TGCGCCAGCAGCTTGGCCCTTAACGGAGAATATGGCTACACCTTC
J gene: TRBJ1-5; clone size: -; D gene: TRBD1; V gene: TRBV2; CDR3 protein: CASSIYGRGLGGSNQPQHF; CDR3 DNA: TGTGCCAGCAGTATTTATGGCAGGGGGCTAGGGGGGAGCAATCAGCCCCAGCATTTT
J gene: TRBJ1-4; clone size: -; D gene: -; V gene: TRBV5-1; CDR3 protein: CASSLAGDGEKLFF; CDR3 DNA: TGCGCCAGCAGCTTGGCAGGGGATGGCGAAAAACTGTTTTTT
J gene: TRBJ2-7; clone size: few; D gene: TRBD1; V gene: TRBV3-1/TRBV3-2; CDR3 protein: CASSPQGQPPYEQYF; CDR3 DNA: TGTGCCAGCAGCCCCCAGGGACAGCCTCCTTACGAGCAGTACTTC
J gene: TRBJ1-4; clone size: -; D gene: -; V gene: TRBV4-1; CDR3 protein: CASRNIGSGEKLFF; CDR3 DNA: TGCGCCAGCAGGAATATAGGCTCAGGTGAAAAACTGTTTTTT
J gene: TRBJ1-4; clone size: -; D gene: TRBD1; V gene: TRBV25-1; CDR3 protein: CASSEYFPGQGGNEKLFF; CDR3 DNA: TGTGCCAGCAGTGAATATTTCCCCGGACAGGGGGGTAATGAAAAACTGTTTTTT
J gene: TRBJ2-3; clone size: once; D gene: -; V gene: TRBV7-2; CDR3 protein: CASSTTGTTPGTQYF; CDR3 DNA: TGTGCCAGCAGCACAACCGGGACAACCCCCGGTACGCAGTATTTT
J gene: TRBJ1-2; clone size: -; D gene: -; V gene: TRBV3-1/TRBV3-2; CDR3 protein: CASSHLQETGYGYTF; CDR3 DNA: TGTGCCAGCAGCCACCTACAGGAAACAGGCTATGGCTACACCTTC
J gene: TRBJ2-5; clone size: -; D gene: TRBD1; V gene: TRBV29-1; CDR3 protein: CSVGDRGLRETQYF; CDR3 DNA: TGCAGCGTCGGGGACAGGGGGCTCAGGGAGACCCAGTACTTC
J gene: TRBJ2-7; clone size: -; D gene: TRBD1; V gene: TRBV14; CDR3 protein: CASSPRTGMYEQYF; CDR3 DNA: TGTGCCAGCAGCCCTCGGACAGGGATGTACGAGCAGTACTTC
J gene: TRBJ2-3; clone size: -; D gene: TRBD2; V gene: TRBV10-3; CDR3 protein: CAISEKSGGGADTQYF; CDR3 DNA: TGTGCCATCAGTGAGAAGAGCGGGGGCGGTGCAGATACGCAGTATTTT
J gene: TRBJ1-2; clone size: -; D gene: -; V gene: TRBV7-2; CDR3 protein: CASRRQGSDGYTF; CDR3 DNA: TGTGCCAGCCGGAGGCAGGGGTCGGATGGCTACACCTTC
J gene: TRBJ2-3; clone size: -; D gene: TRBD2; V gene: TRBV3-1/TRBV3-2; CDR3 protein: CASSEVSGGAGPSDTQYF; CDR3 DNA: TGTGCCAGCAGTGAAGTGAGCGGGGGGGCCGGACCGTCAGATACGCAGTATTTT
J gene: TRBJ2-7; clone size: -; D gene: -; V gene: TRBV7-6; CDR3 protein: CASSLGLGHRDAYEQYF; CDR3 DNA: TGTGCCAGCAGCTTAGGACTGGGTCACAGGGACGCTTACGAGCAGTACTTC
J gene: TRBJ1-2; clone size: -; D gene: -; V gene: TRBV5-6; CDR3 protein: CASSPGGVYGYTF; CDR3 DNA: TGTGCCAGCAGTCCCGGGGGGGTCTATGGCTACACCTTC
J gene: TRBJ1-2; clone size: -; D gene: -; V gene: TRBV5-6; CDR3 protein: CASSPGQYRGYGYTF; CDR3 DNA: TGTGCCAGCAGCCCAGGACAGTATAGGGGCTATGGCTACACCTTC
J gene: TRBJ1-1; clone size: -; D gene: -; V gene: TRBV5-1; CDR3 protein: CASSSGTLNTEAFF; CDR3 DNA: TGCGCCAGCAGCTCGGGGACACTGAACACTGAAGCTTTCTTT
J gene: TRBJ1-1; clone size: -; D gene: -; V gene: TRBV5-4; CDR3 protein: CASSFTGSTEAFF; CDR3 DNA: TGTGCCAGCAGCTTCACAGGGAGCACTGAAGCTTTCTTT
J gene: TRBJ2-5; clone size: -; D gene: TRBD2; V gene: TRBV4-2; CDR3 protein: CASSPSGGAFQETQYF; CDR3 DNA: TGTGCCAGCAGCCCTAGCGGGGGGGCCTTCCAAGAGACCCAGTACTTC
J gene: TRBJ1-1; clone size: -; D gene: -; V gene: TRBV29-1; CDR3 protein: CSVYPRGLNTEAFF; CDR3 DNA: TGCAGCGTTTACCCCAGGGGATTGAACACTGAAGCTTTCTTT
J gene: TRBJ1-2; clone size: -; D gene: TRBD1; V gene: TRBV7-2; CDR3 protein: CASSLDRDRGRGYTF; CDR3 DNA: TGTGCCAGCAGCTTAGACCGGGACAGGGGTCGTGGCTACACCTTC
J gene: TRBJ1-1; clone size: -; D gene: -; V gene: TRBV4-3; CDR3 protein: CASSHDYGWENTEAFF; CDR3 DNA: TGCGCCAGCAGCCACGACTACGGGTGGGAGAACACTGAAGCTTTCTTT
J gene: TRBJ1-1; clone size: -; D gene: TRBD1; V gene: TRBV4-2; CDR3 protein: CASSRVGGVNTEAFF; CDR3 DNA: TGTGCCAGCAGCCGGGTAGGGGGCGTGAACACTGAAGCTTTCTTT
J gene: TRBJ2-5; clone size: -; D gene: TRBD1; V gene: TRBV7-9; CDR3 protein: CASSLSSGQGQETQYF; CDR3 DNA: TGTGCCAGCAGCTTATCCTCCGGACAGGGCCAAGAGACCCAGTACTTC
J gene: TRBJ2-3; clone size: -; D gene: TRBD1; V gene: TRBV5-1; CDR3 protein: CASGWTGISTDTQYF; CDR3 DNA: TGCGCCAGCGGTTGGACAGGGATTAGCACAGATACGCAGTATTTT
J gene: TRBJ2-1; clone size: -; D gene: -; V gene: TRBV7-2; CDR3 protein: CASSSSINKAEQFF; CDR3 DNA: TGTGCCAGCAGCTCTAGCATCAACAAGGCTGAGCAGTTCTTC
J gene: TRBJ1-5; clone size: -; D gene: TRBD1; V gene: TRBV10-3; CDR3 protein: CAISESTGTGRQPQHF; CDR3 DNA: TGTGCCATCAGTGAGTCAACCGGGACAGGGCGACAGCCCCAGCATTTT
J gene: TRBJ1-1; clone size: -; D gene: -; V gene: TRBV18; CDR3 protein: CASSQTGGRYTEAFF; CDR3 DNA: TGTGCCAGCTCACAGACGGGGGGACGCTACACTGAAGCTTTCTTT
J gene: TRBJ1-6; clone size: -; D gene: -; V gene: TRBV5-5; CDR3 protein: CASSQDSLNSPLHF; CDR3 DNA: TGTGCCAGCAGCCAGGACAGCCTGAATTCACCCCTCCACTTT
J gene: TRBJ1-1; clone size: -; D gene: -; V gene: TRBV27; CDR3 protein: CASSLTTDPNTEAFF; CDR3 DNA: TGTGCCAGCAGTTTAACGACAGACCCGAACACTGAAGCTTTCTTT
J gene: TRBJ1-2; clone size: -; D gene: -; V gene: TRBV7-9; CDR3 protein: CASSSPLRGGNYGYTF; CDR3 DNA: TGTGCCAGCAGCTCCCCATTACGGGGGGGTAACTATGGCTACACCTTC
J gene: TRBJ1-3; clone size: -; D gene: -; V gene: TRBV7-2; CDR3 protein: CASSLDGAVSGNTIYF; CDR3 DNA: TGTGCCAGCAGCTTAGATGGAGCAGTGTCCGGAAACACCATATATTTT
J gene: TRBJ2-3; clone size: -; D gene: TRBD2; V gene: TRBV7-9; CDR3 protein: CASSGRTSGGPDTQYF; CDR3 DNA: TGTGCCAGCAGCGGGAGGACTAGCGGGGGGCCAGATACGCAGTATTTT
J gene: TRBJ2-1; clone size: -; D gene: TRBD2; V gene: TRBV9; CDR3 protein: CASSVEVTSGGWANNEQFF; CDR3 DNA: TGTGCCAGCAGCGTAGAGGTAACTAGCGGGGGCTGGGCGAACAATGAGCAGTTCTTC
J gene: TRBJ1-2; clone size: -; D gene: -; V gene: TRBV5-1; CDR3 protein: CASSYLQGGDGYTF; CDR3 DNA: TGCGCCAGCAGCTACCTACAGGGAGGGGATGGCTACACCTTC
J gene: TRBJ1-1; clone size: -; D gene: -; V gene: TRBV18; CDR3 protein: CASSPYPTENTEAFF; CDR3 DNA: TGTGCCAGCTCACCGTACCCGACTGAAAACACTGAAGCTTTCTTT
J gene: TRBJ2-7; clone size: few; D gene: -; V gene: TRBV19; CDR3 protein: CASSIRAGPYEQYF; CDR3 DNA: TGTGCCAGTAGTATAAGGGCAGGGCCCTACGAGCAGTACTTC
J gene: TRBJ1-1; clone size: -; D gene: TRBD1; V gene: TRBV7-2; CDR3 protein: CASSTPGGQGKTEAFF; CDR3 DNA: TGTGCCAGCAGCACACCGGGGGGACAGGGGAAAACTGAAGCTTTCTTT
J gene: TRBJ1-3; clone size: -; D gene: -; V gene: TRBV18; CDR3 protein: CASSSTATGNTIYF; CDR3 DNA: TGTGCCAGCTCATCTACAGCTACCGGAAACACCATATATTTT
J gene: TRBJ2-1; clone size: -; D gene: TRBD2; V gene: TRBV7-3; CDR3 protein: CASSLGLAGGAGEQFF; CDR3 DNA: TGTGCCAGCAGCTTAGGGCTAGCGGGGGGAGCAGGTGAGCAGTTCTTC
J gene: TRBJ1-3; clone size: -; D gene: -; V gene: TRBV10-3; CDR3 protein: CAISGETFSSGNTIYF; CDR3 DNA: TGTGCCATCAGTGGAGAGACATTTAGCTCTGGAAACACCATATATTTT
J gene: TRBJ2-7; clone size: -; D gene: -; V gene: TRBV19; CDR3 protein: CASSIQGAEIREQYF; CDR3 DNA: TGTGCCAGTAGTATACAAGGGGCTGAGATTCGGGAGCAGTACTTC
J gene: TRBJ2-3; clone size: -; D gene: TRBD1; V gene: TRBV9; CDR3 protein: CASSDPTGGLTDTQYF; CDR3 DNA: TGTGCCAGCAGCGACCCGACAGGGGGCTTAACAGATACGCAGTATTTT
J gene: TRBJ2-3; clone size: -; D gene: -; V gene: TRBV5-1; CDR3 protein: CASSLGDDRATQYF; CDR3 DNA: TGCGCCAGCAGCCTTGGTGACGACAGAGCTACGCAGTATTTT
J gene: TRBJ1-1; clone size: -; D gene: -; V gene: TRBV7-2; CDR3 protein: CASSLGALNTEAFF; CDR3 DNA: TGTGCCAGCAGCTTAGGAGCTCTGAACACTGAAGCTTTCTTT
J gene: TRBJ1-1; clone size: -; D gene: -; V gene: TRBV9; CDR3 protein: CASSVAVNTEAFF; CDR3 DNA: TGTGCCAGCAGCGTAGCGGTTAACACTGAAGCTTTCTTT
J gene: TRBJ1-4; clone size: -; D gene: -; V gene: TRBV19; CDR3 protein: CASTKNAVREKLFF; CDR3 DNA: TGTGCCAGTACCAAGAATGCGGTTCGTGAAAAACTGTTTTTT